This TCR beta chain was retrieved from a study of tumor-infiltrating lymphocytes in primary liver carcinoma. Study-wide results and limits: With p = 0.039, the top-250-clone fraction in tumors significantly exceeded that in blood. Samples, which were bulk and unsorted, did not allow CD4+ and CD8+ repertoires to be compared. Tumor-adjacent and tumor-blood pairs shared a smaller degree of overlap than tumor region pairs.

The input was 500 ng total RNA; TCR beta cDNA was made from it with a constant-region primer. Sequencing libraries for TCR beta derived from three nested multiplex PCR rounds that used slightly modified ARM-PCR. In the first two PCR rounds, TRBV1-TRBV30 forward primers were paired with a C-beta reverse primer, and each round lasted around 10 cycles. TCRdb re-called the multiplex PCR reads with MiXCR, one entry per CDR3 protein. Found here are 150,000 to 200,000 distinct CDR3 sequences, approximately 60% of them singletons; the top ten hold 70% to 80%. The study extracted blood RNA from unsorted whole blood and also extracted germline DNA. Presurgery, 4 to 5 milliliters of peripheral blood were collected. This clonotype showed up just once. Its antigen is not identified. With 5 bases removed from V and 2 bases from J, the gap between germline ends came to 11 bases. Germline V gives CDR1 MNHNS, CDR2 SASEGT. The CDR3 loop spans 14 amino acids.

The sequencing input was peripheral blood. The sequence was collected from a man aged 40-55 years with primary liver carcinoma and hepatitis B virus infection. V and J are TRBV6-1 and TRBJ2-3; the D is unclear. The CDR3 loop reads CASSYSEATDTQYF. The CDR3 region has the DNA TGTGCCAGCAGTTACTCGGAAGCCACAGATACGCAGTATTTT.